These 22 T cell receptor beta chains were all obtained from the same sample, sequenced in a study of blood T cell repertoires in COVID-19. TCRdb keeps only in-frame clones here, not all; method: immunoSEQ multiplex PCR. The sample has some 240,000 clones, 86% seen once; the top ten hold about 3.3%. Specimen: PBMCs or T cells enriched from blood (not recorded which). Receptor source: a woman aged 40 to 55 with acute COVID-19.

The chain combines TRBV21-1 with TRBJ2-5; TRBD2 is the table's D call, not checked against the DNA. TRBV21-1 is a pseudogene segment. The CDR3 extends over 12 amino acids. For the CDR3, the DNA is TGTGCCAGCAGCGATCCGGGGGAGACCCAGTACTTC. Protein: CASSDPGETQYF.

Notes on this clone: The sample contains more than one DNA sequence encoding this CDR3. The chain couples TRBV20-1 to TRBJ2-1; TRBD2 agrees at 7 bases. J gave up 7 bases and V 5 bases, and 2 bases lay outside the gene matches. Per germline, CDR1 DFQATT and CDR2 SNEGSKA (reference sequence). CDR3 length: 11 amino acids. In DNA, the CDR3 is TGCAGTGCTGGACTAGGGAATGAGCAGTTCTTC. It specifies CSAGLGNEQFF.

This clone was recorded a few times. The V and J genes are TRBV28 and TRBJ2-1; 7 nucleotides align to TRBD2. Germline CDR1 MDHEN, CDR2 SYDVKM. The CDR3 extends over 20 amino acids. Trimming took 3 bases from V and 4 from J; bases not matched to a gene: 21. Here the CDR3 reads CASSFPAGRASGIKYNEQFF. The CDR3 nucleotides are TGTGCCAGCAGTTTCCCAGCCGGCAGGGCCAGCGGGATAAAATACAATGAGCAGTTCTTC.

The gene calls are TRBV12-5 and TRBJ2-1; TRBD2 might be the D (6 bases). This CDR3 has 14 residues. Trimming shortened V by 2 bases and J by 8 bases, and 13 bases separated the two germline ends. Germline lookup yields CDR1 LGHNT and CDR2 FRNRAP. CDR3 sequence (DNA): TGTGCTAGTGGTTTGTTTGGAGGGTCCGATGAGCAGTTCTTC. It encodes CASGLFGGSDEQFF. Supplemented by reference TRBV12-5 and TRBJ2-1, the full variable domain reads DARVTQTPRHKVTEMGQEVTMRCQPILGHNTVFWYRQTMMQGLELLAYFRNRAPLDDSGMPKDRFSAEMPDATLATLKIQPSEPRDSAVYFCASGLFGGSDEQFFGPGTRLTVL.

V gene TRBV19 combines with J gene TRBJ2-1; 7 bases are shared with TRBD2. The CDR3 loop spans 15 amino acids. Looked up from germline, CDR1 is LNHDA and CDR2 is SQIVND (reference sequence). Trimming removed 3 bases from V and 3 bases from J; junction bases left unmatched: 5. The CDR3 is CASSIRGDHYNEQFF. As DNA, the CDR3 is TGTGCCAGTAGTATTCGGGGGGATCACTACAATGAGCAGTTCTTC.

The V call is TRBV19, the J call TRBJ1-4; 8 nucleotides agree with TRBD1. Losses at the gene ends were 11 bases for V and 7 bases for J; bases not matched to a gene: 6. CDR1 LNHDA and CDR2 SQIVND come from the germline V gene (reference sequence). The CDR3 totals 12 residues. CDR3 protein: CASGGRGEKLFF. The CDR3 DNA reads as TGTGCCTCAGGGGGCCGGGGTGAAAAACTGTTTTTT.

The chain employs TRBV28 and TRBJ1-4; TRBD1 matches at 11 bases. The trim removed 5 bases at V and 3 bases at J, leaving 5 bases unmatched. This CDR3 region has 16 residues. CDR1 and CDR2 from the germline V gene are MDHEN and SYDVKM. The CDR3, as DNA: TGTGCCAGCAGTCTGGGACAGGGGGAGGCTAATGAAAAACTGTTTTTT. It specifies CASSLGQGEANEKLFF.

The V and J genes are TRBV11-2 and TRBJ2-5; D is uncertain. The germline V and J ends were trimmed by 3 bases and 3 bases, with 2 bases remaining between them. The germline gives CDR1 SGHAT, CDR2 FQNNGV. The CDR3 spans 11 residues. The CDR3 DNA follows: TGTGCCAGCAGCTTTAAAGAGACCCAGTACTTC. Protein: CASSFKETQYF.

J is TRBJ1-3 and V is TRBV18; no firm D call. V gave up 4 bases and J gave up 9 bases, with 13 bases separating them. Germline V gene sequence: CDR1 KGHSH, CDR2 LQKENI. This CDR3 has 13 amino acids. CDR3 in DNA: TGTGCCAGCTCACGGTCCGAGGACTCCACCATATATTTT. This codes for CASSRSEDSTIYF.

The rearrangement joins TRBV2 to TRBJ1-6; 9 bases match TRBD1. With V trimmed by 1 base and J by 5 bases, 0 bases remained unmatched. CDR3 length: 15 residues. Germline V CDR1 and CDR2: SNHLY, FYNNEI. The CDR3 here is CASSEGTGDNSPLHF. CDR3 bases: TGTGCCAGCAGTGAAGGGACAGGGGATAATTCACCCCTCCACTTT.

The chain joins TRBV6-2 or TRBV6-3 to TRBJ2-7, with TRBD1 matching over 11 bases. The CDR3 sequence is 16 residues long. Germline loops: CDR1 MNHEY, CDR2 SVGEGT. The junction had 6 bases not matched to a gene; V was cut back by 2 bases and J by 3 bases. CDR3 bases: TGTGCCAGCAGTTACCGGACCGGGACAGGGGGCTACGAGCAGTACTTC. Its protein product is CASSYRTGTGGYEQYF.

The chain carries TRBV5-1 and TRBJ1-4, with TRBD1 matching 10 bases. V shed 4 bases, J shed 7 bases, and the junction held 4 bases outside the gene matches. This CDR3 is 14 amino acids long. Germline CDR1 reads SGHRS; CDR2 reads YFSETQ. The CDR3 coding sequence is TGCGCCAGCAGCCCGACAGGGGGCTTTGAAAAACTGTTTTTT. The encoded protein is CASSPTGGFEKLFF. Using reference TRBV5-1 and TRBJ1-4 for the parts outside the CDR3, the full variable domain is KAGVTQTPRYLIKTRGQQVTLSCSPISGHRSVSWYQQTPGQGLQFLFEYFSETQRNKGNFPGRFSGRQFSNSRSEMNVSTLELGDSALYLCASSPTGGFEKLFFGSGTQLSVL.

The V call is TRBV14, the J call TRBJ2-1, with D maybe TRBD2 (5 bases). This CDR3 contains 17 residues. The germline CDR1 and CDR2 sequences are SGHDN and FVKESK. V gave up 4 bases and J gave up 5 bases, with 21 bases separating them. In DNA, the CDR3 is TGTGCCAGCAGCCCATTGGGAGCGCGTCAAAGGGACAATGAGCAGTTCTTC. Translated: CASSPLGARQRDNEQFF.

The table lists this clone with a count of one. The genes are TRBV5-1 and TRBJ2-1; 9 bases agree with TRBD2. Germline V gene sequence: CDR1 SGHRS, CDR2 YFSETQ. Trimming at V came to 4 bases and at J to 1 base, leaving 3 bases not matched to a gene. The CDR3 totals 15 residues. In DNA, the CDR3 is TGCGCCAGCAGCAGGGCGGGGGGGTCCTACAATGAGCAGTTCTTC. Translated: CASSRAGGSYNEQFF.

This clone was recorded a few times. The rearrangement uses TRBV14 and TRBJ2-3; 9 nucleotides line up with TRBD2. Trimming removed 1 base from V and 0 bases from J; junction bases left unmatched: 2. This CDR3 region has 16 residues. The germline gives CDR1 SGHDN, CDR2 FVKESK. CDR3 in amino acids: CASSQASGVSTDTQYF. The CDR3 nucleotides read TGTGCCAGCAGCCAAGCTAGCGGGGTTAGCACAGATACGCAGTATTTT.

The rearrangement links TRBV5-1 to TRBJ1-6, with 10 bases identical to TRBD1. The length of the CDR3 is 15 residues. The J segment lost 10 bases and the V segment lost 0 bases, leaving 4 bases of the junction unmatched. The germline V gene encodes CDR1 SGHRS and CDR2 YFSETQ. As DNA, the CDR3 is TGCGCCAGCAGCTTGGGACAGGGGGCTGGGTCACCCCTCCACTTT. This translates into CASSLGQGAGSPLHF.

The chain joins TRBV19 to TRBJ1-2; perhaps TRBD1 as D (6 bases). V was trimmed by 6 bases and J by 5 bases, leaving 13 bases between them. This CDR3 is built from 13 residues. Germline V lookup: CDR1 LNHDA, CDR2 SQIVND (reference sequence). The CDR3 DNA sequence: TGTGCCAGTAGGACAGGCCCTATGTATGGCTACACCTTC. Translation gives CASRTGPMYGYTF.

This chain links TRBV3-1 (or the pseudogene TRBV3-2) with TRBJ1-2; D ambiguous. Trimming pared 1 base from V and 4 bases from J, leaving 7 bases between. The CDR3 runs to 13 residues. Germline V lookup: CDR1 LGHDT, CDR2 YNNKEL (reference sequence). CDR3 sequence: CASSQGFSYGYTF. Written as DNA, the CDR3 is TGTGCCAGCAGCCAAGGTTTCTCCTATGGCTACACCTTC.

The chain joins TRBV5-6 to TRBJ2-7; possible D gene TRBD2, 6 bases. The CDR3 extends over 16 amino acids. The germline CDR1 and CDR2 sequences are SGHDT and YYEEEE. Trimming removed 2 bases at V and 0 bases at J, with 15 bases between. CDR3 residues: CASSFTSGVPSYEQYF. CDR3 sequence (DNA): TGTGCCAGCAGCTTTACCTCGGGGGTACCCTCCTACGAGCAGTACTTC.

The CDR3 reads CASSSATGENTEAFF. The CDR3 coding sequence is TGTGCCAGCAGCTCTGCGACAGGGGAAAACACTGAAGCTTTCTTT. The V call is TRBV11-3, the J call TRBJ1-1, with 8 bases identical to TRBD1. V shed 4 bases and J 2 bases; nucleotides not matched to a gene: 6. Germline V CDR1 and CDR2: SGHNT, YENEEA. The CDR3 length is 15 residues.

The gene calls are TRBV19 and TRBJ2-1; D possibly corresponds to TRBD1 (6 bases). The V and J ends lost 0 bases and 8 bases respectively, with 17 bases between them. The germline V gene has CDR1 LNHDA and CDR2 SQIVND (reference sequence). The CDR3 totals 16 residues. CDR3 region: CASSIDRIRGFHEQFF. CDR3 in DNA: TGTGCCAGTAGTATAGATAGGATTAGGGGGTTCCATGAGCAGTTCTTC. The whole variable domain, filled in from reference TRBV19 and TRBJ2-1, reads DGGITQSPKYLFRKEGQNVTLSCEQNLNHDAMYWYRQDPGQGLRLIYYSQIVNDFQKGDIAEGYSVSREKKESFPLTVTSAQKNPTAFYLCASSIDRIRGFHEQFFGPGTRLTVL.

CDR3 loop: CASSSSGGGGDGANVLTF. The CDR3 DNA reads as TGTGCCAGCAGCTCATCAGGGGGCGGAGGTGACGGGGCCAACGTCCTGACTTTC. This chain joins TRBV11-3 and TRBJ2-6; 8 bases map to TRBD1. The junction had 12 bases not matched to a gene; V was cut back by 4 bases and J by 4 bases. The CDR3 runs 18 residues. CDR1 is SGHNT, CDR2 YENEEA, per germline.